This entry describes one T cell receptor (beta chain). Data came from immunoSEQ multiplex PCR; TCRdb stores just in-frame clones and leaves some out. The sample includes some 49,000 clones, around nine tenths of them seen just once. This sample was taken from a study of control samples from healthy donors and cancer patients. CDR1 is KGHDR and CDR2 is SFDVKD in the germline V gene. The CDR3 runs to 16 residues. V lost 3 bases and J 3 bases, leaving 13 bases between the germline ends. The sequence was obtained from a young man with colorectal cancer. Sequencing input: PBMCs. This rearrangement joins TRBV24-1 to TRBJ1-4; D call uncertain. Written as DNA, the CDR3 is TGTGCCACCAGTGATCCCTCTGGCAGCCCTAATGAAAAACTGTTTTTT. Translation gives CATSDPSGSPNEKLFF.